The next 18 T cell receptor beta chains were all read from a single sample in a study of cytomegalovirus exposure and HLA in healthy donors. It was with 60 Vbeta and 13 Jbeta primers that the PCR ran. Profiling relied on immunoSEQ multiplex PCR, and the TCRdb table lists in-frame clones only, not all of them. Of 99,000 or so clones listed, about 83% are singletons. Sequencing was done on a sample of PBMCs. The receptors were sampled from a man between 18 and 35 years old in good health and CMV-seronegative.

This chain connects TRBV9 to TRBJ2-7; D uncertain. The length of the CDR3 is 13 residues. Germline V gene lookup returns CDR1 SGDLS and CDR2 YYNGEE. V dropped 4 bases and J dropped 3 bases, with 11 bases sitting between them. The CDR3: CASSPRGGYEQYF. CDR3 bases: TGTGCCAGCAGCCCCCGAGGCGGCTACGAGCAGTACTTC. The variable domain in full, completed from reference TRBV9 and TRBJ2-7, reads DSGVTQTPKHLITATGQRVTLRCSPRSGDLSVYWYQQSLDQGLQFLIQYYNGEERAKGNILERFSAQQFPDLHSELNLSSLELGDSALYFCASSPRGGYEQYFGPGTRLTVT.

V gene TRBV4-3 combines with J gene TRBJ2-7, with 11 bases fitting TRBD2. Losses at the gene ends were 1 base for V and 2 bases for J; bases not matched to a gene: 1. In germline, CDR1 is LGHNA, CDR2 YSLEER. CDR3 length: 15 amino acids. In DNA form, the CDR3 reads TGCGCCAGCAGCCAAGGACTAGCGGGACCCTACGAGCAGTACTTC. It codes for CASSQGLAGPYEQYF.

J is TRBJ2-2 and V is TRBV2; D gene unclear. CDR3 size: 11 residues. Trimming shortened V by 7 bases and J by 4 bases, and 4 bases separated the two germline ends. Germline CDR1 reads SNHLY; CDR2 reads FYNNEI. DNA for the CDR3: TGTGCCAGCACCTTCACCGGGGAGCTGTTTTTT. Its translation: CASTFTGELFF.

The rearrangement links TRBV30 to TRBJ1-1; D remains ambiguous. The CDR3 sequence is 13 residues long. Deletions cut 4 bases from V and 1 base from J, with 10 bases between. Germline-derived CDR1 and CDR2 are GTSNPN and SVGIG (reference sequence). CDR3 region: CAWIRLGNTEAFF. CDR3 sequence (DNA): TGTGCCTGGATAAGACTGGGGAACACTGAAGCTTTCTTT.

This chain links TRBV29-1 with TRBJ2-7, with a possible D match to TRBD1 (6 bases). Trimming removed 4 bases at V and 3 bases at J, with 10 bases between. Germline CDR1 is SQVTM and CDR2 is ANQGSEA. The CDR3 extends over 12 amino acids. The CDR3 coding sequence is TGCAGCGTTGGACAGGTAAACTACGAGCAGTACTTC. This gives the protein CSVGQVNYEQYF.

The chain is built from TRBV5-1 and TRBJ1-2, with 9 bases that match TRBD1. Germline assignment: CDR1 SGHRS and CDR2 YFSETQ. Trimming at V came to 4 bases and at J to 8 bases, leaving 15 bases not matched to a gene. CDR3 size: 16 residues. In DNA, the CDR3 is TGCGCCAGCAGCCCGCAACCGGGACAGGGATCTGAGGGCTACACCTTC. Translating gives CASSPQPGQGSEGYTF.

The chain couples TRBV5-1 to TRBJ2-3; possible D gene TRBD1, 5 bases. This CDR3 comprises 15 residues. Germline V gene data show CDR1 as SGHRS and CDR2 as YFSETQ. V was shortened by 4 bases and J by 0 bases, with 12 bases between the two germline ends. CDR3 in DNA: TGCGCCAGCAGCCTACAGGACGCTAGCACAGATACGCAGTATTTT. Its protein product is CASSLQDASTDTQYF.

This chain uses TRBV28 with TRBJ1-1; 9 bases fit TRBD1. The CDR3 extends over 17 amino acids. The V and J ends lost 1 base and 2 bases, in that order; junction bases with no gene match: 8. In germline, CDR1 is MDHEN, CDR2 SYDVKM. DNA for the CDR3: TGTGCCAGCAGTTTATATCTGGGACAGGGTGTCAACACTGAAGCTTTCTTT. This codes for CASSLYLGQGVNTEAFF.

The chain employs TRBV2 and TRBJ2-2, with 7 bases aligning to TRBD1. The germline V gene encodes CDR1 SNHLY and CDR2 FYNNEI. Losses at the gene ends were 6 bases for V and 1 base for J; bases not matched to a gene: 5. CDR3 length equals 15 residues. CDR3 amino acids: CASSPGQRNTGELFF. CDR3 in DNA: TGTGCCAGCAGCCCGGGACAGAGGAACACCGGGGAGCTGTTTTTT.

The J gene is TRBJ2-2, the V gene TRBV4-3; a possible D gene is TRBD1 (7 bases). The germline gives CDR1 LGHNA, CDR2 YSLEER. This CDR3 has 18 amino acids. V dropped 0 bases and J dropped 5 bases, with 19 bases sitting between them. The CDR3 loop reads CASSQDREDRWETGELFF. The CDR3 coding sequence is TGCGCCAGCAGCCAAGATAGGGAGGACAGGTGGGAGACCGGGGAGCTGTTTTTT.

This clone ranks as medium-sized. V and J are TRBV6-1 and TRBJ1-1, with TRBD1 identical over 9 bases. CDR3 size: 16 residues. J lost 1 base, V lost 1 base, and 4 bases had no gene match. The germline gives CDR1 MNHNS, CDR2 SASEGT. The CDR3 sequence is CASSEDEGQGNTEAFF. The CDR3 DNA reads TGTGCCAGCAGTGAAGACGAGGGACAGGGGAACACTGAAGCTTTCTTT.

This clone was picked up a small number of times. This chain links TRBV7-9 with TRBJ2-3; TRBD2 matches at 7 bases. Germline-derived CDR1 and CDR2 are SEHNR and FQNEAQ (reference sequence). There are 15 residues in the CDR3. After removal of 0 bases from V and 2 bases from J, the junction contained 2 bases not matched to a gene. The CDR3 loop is CASSLAGGDTDTQYF. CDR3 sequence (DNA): TGTGCCAGCAGCTTAGCGGGAGGGGACACAGATACGCAGTATTTT. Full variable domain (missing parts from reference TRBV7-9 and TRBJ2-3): DTGVSQNPRHKITKRGQNVTFRCDPISEHNRLYWYRQTLGQGPEFLTYFQNEAQLEKSRLLSDRFSAERPKGSFSTLEIQRTEQGDSAMYLCASSLAGGDTDTQYFGPGTRLTVL.

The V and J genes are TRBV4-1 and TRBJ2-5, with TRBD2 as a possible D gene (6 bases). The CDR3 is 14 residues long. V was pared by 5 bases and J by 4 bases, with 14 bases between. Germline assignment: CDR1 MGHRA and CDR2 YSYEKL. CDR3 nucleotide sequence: TGCGCCAGCAGCACCACCGGGACTCTAGAGACCCAGTACTTC. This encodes CASSTTGTLETQYF.

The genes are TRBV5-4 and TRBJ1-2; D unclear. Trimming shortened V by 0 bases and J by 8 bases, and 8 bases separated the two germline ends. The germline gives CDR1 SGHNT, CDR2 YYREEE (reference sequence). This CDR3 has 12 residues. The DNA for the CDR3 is TGTGCCAGCAGCTTGGTTTCAGTGGGCTACACCTTC. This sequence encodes CASSLVSVGYTF.

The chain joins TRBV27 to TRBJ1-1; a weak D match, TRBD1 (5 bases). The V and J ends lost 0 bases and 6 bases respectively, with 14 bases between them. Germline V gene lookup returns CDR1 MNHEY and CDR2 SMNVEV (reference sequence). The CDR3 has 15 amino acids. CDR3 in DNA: TGTGCCAGCAGTTTATCGGGGGGGTCCTCGGCTGAAGCTTTCTTT. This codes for CASSLSGGSSAEAFF.

The CDR3 spells CASSFISGGTDTQYF. CDR3 coding DNA: TGTGCCAGCAGCTTTATTAGCGGGGGCACAGATACGCAGTATTTT. The chain uses TRBV13 and TRBJ2-3, with 8 bases aligning to TRBD2. J was trimmed by 1 base and V by 3 bases; bases with no gene match: 3. CDR3 length: 15 amino acids. CDR1 and CDR2 (germline): PRHDT, FYEKMQ (reference sequence).

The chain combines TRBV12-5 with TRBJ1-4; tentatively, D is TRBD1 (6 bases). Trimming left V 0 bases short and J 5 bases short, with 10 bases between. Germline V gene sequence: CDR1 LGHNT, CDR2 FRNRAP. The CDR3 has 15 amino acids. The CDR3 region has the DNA TGTGCTAGTGGTTTGGTGACAGGTCTGAATGAAAAACTGTTTTTT. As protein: CASGLVTGLNEKLFF.

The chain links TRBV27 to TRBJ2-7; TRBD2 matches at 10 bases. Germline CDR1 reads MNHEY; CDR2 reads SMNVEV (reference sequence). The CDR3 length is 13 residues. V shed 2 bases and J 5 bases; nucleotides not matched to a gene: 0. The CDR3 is CASSLTSGNEQYF. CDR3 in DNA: TGTGCCAGCAGTTTAACTAGCGGGAACGAGCAGTACTTC.